Included here is one T cell receptor (beta chain) sequence, with context. This sample was taken from a study of blood T cell repertoires in COVID-19. For the study at large: Acute and convalescent COVID-19 specimens originated in the United States, Italy and Spain. Sources were T cells, B-cell-depleted T cells, or PBMCs; the material itself was cDNA or gDNA.

Per the authors' pipeline: Quantification of nucleated cells was approximated via reference gene primer amplification. Sequencing was performed with immunoSEQ multiplex PCR; in TCRdb, only in-frame clones are kept and a portion is missing. Clone size and the V and J calls come from that table; the DNA yielded D and trimming. The data contain roughly 250,000 clones, 70% to 85% of them singletons. Trimming removed 0 bases at V and 9 bases at J, with 11 bases between. In germline, CDR1 is SGHNT, CDR2 YENEEA. The CDR3 spans 14 residues. This receptor was obtained from a woman older than 75 with acute or convalescent COVID-19. The sequenced sample consisted of peripheral blood. V and J are TRBV11-3 and TRBJ2-2; perhaps TRBD1 as D (6 bases). CDR3 nucleotides: TGTGCCAGCAGCTTAGATCCCAGGGGCAGGGAGCTGTTTTTT. Translation: CASSLDPRGRELFF.